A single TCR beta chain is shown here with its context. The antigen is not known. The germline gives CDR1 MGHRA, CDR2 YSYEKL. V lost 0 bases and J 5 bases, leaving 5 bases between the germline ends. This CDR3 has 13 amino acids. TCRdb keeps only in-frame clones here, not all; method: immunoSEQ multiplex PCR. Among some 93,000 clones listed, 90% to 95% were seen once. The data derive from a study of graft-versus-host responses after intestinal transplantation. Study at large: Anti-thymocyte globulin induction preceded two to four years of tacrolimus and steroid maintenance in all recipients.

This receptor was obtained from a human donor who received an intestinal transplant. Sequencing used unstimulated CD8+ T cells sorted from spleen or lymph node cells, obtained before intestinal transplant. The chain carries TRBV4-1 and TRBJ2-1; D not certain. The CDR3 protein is CASSQDIHNEQFF. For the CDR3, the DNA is TGCGCCAGCAGCCAAGATATTCACAATGAGCAGTTCTTC.